What follows are 21 T cell receptor beta chains derived from one specimen sequenced in a study of shared clonotypes between healthy human individuals. Sequencing used immunoSEQ multiplex PCR; TCRdb keeps in-frame clones, though not all of them. The sample carries about 1 million clones, about 75% recorded once. The specimen sequenced was memory CD4+ T cells sorted from blood. Indicated subset: CD45RA-negative fraction. Source of these receptors: a man between 18 and 29 years old in good health.

The rearrangement uses TRBV5-1 and TRBJ2-5, with 8 positions matching TRBD2. V dropped 5 bases and J dropped 6; count of bases not matched to a gene: 9. Germline V gene sequence: CDR1 SGHRS, CDR2 YFSETQ. The CDR3 consists of 14 residues. The CDR3 nucleotides read TGCGCCAGCAGTGACCCTAGCGGGTTCCAGACCCAGTACTTC. It translates to CASSDPSGFQTQYF. The full variable domain, completed using reference TRBV5-1 and TRBJ2-5, is KAGVTQTPRYLIKTRGQQVTLSCSPISGHRSVSWYQQTPGQGLQFLFEYFSETQRNKGNFPGRFSGRQFSNSRSEMNVSTLELGDSALYLCASSDPSGFQTQYFGPGTRLLVL.

This chain's CDR3 is CASSVGGFDISGNTIYF. CDR3 DNA: TGTGCCAGCAGCGTGGGAGGGTTCGACATCTCTGGAAACACCATATATTTT. The rearrangement uses TRBV9 and TRBJ1-3; D not resolved. The CDR3 length is 17 residues. CDR1 SGDLS and CDR2 YYNGEE come from the germline V gene. Trimming stripped 2 bases from V and 0 bases from J, with 15 bases between.

The V call is TRBV19, the J call TRBJ1-5; a weak D match, TRBD1 (5 bases). The V and J ends lost 3 bases and 5 bases respectively, with 14 bases between them. Germline V gene data show CDR1 as LNHDA and CDR2 as SQIVND (reference sequence). CDR3 length equals 15 residues. The CDR3 DNA is TGTGCCAGTAGTATTTGGCAGGTGGGGGATCAGCCCCAGCATTTT. It translates to CASSIWQVGDQPQHF.

The chain joins TRBV27 to TRBJ2-7; the D gene is possibly TRBD1 (6 bases). CDR1 MNHEY and CDR2 SMNVEV come from the germline V gene (reference sequence). Trimming removed 1 base from V and 0 bases from J, with 10 bases in between. The CDR3 totals 15 residues. The CDR3 DNA follows: TGTGCCAGCAGTTTATTAGGGGGTTTCTCCTACGAGCAGTACTTC. Amino acids: CASSLLGGFSYEQYF.

This clone was recorded once. The chain employs TRBV6-6 and TRBJ1-4; D not certain. Trimming cost V 7 bases and J 5 bases, with 20 bases left between them. Per germline, CDR1 MNHNY and CDR2 SVGAGI (reference sequence). The CDR3 is 16 residues long. CDR3 sequence (DNA): TGTGCCAGCACTCTTCAGTCCGGGCAAGCCAATGAAAAACTGTTTTTT. Translating it yields CASTLQSGQANEKLFF.

The rearrangement uses TRBV6-1 and TRBJ2-2, with TRBD1 as a possible D gene (6 bases). CDR1 and CDR2 (germline): MNHNS, SASEGT. The germline V and J ends were trimmed by 6 bases and 1 base, with 12 bases remaining between them. The CDR3 covers 15 residues. The CDR3 here is CASRRRQENTGELFF. Here the CDR3 DNA reads TGTGCCAGCAGGAGACGACAGGAGAACACCGGGGAGCTGTTTTTT.

With respect to this clone: One end of the junction does not line up with germline, which may come from a read error. This chain joins TRBV27 and TRBJ2-1; 10 positions agree with TRBD2. Germline CDR1 is MNHEY and CDR2 is SMNVEV (reference sequence). CDR3 size: 12 residues. DNA for the CDR3: TGTGCCAGCAGTACGCCGGGACTAGCGCCAGTCTTC. This sequence encodes CASSTPGLAPVF.

This clone was observed a handful of times. This specimen includes other DNA sequences encoding the same CDR3. The rearrangement links TRBV5-1 to TRBJ2-5, with a possible D match to TRBD2 (7 bases). Germline values: CDR1 SGHRS, CDR2 YFSETQ. The V and J ends lost 2 bases and 5 bases respectively, with 13 bases between them. CDR3 size: 14 residues. In DNA form, the CDR3 reads TGCGCCAGCAGCTTAGCGGGGCAGGGGGAGACCCAGTACTTC. Amino acid sequence: CASSLAGQGETQYF.

A word on this clone: Other nucleotide sequences in the sample specify the same CDR3. The V gene is TRBV7-2, the J gene TRBJ2-3, with D possibly TRBD2 on 5 matching bases. CDR3 length equals 12 residues. Between the trimmed V and J ends, which lost 3 bases and 4 bases, there was a span of 5 bases. Germline CDR1 and CDR2: SGHTA and FQGNSA. CDR3 sequence (DNA): TGTGCCAGCAGCTTCGGGGCAGATACGCAGTATTTT. It yields the protein CASSFGADTQYF.

The rearrangement uses TRBV11-2 and TRBJ1-4; the D gene is possibly TRBD1 (5 bases). CDR3 length equals 18 residues. CDR1 and CDR2 (germline): SGHAT, FQNNGV. Trimming pared 0 bases from V and 2 bases from J, leaving 16 bases between. In DNA form, the CDR3 reads TGTGCCAGCAGCTTAGATCGTACGGGGGGACGCACTAATGAAAAACTGTTTTTT. Translation gives CASSLDRTGGRTNEKLFF. The whole variable domain, filled in from reference TRBV11-2 and TRBJ1-4, reads EAGVAQSPRYKIIEKRQSVAFWCNPISGHATLYWYQQILGQGPKLLIQFQNNGVVDDSQLPKDRFSAERLKGVDSTLKIQPAKLEDSAVYLCASSLDRTGGRTNEKLFFGSGTQLSVL.

V gene TRBV19 combines with J gene TRBJ2-3; no definite D call. This CDR3 contains 12 residues. Per the germline V gene, CDR1 is LNHDA and CDR2 is SQIVND (reference sequence). The V end lost 5 bases, the J end lost 3 bases, and 6 bases lay between the germline ends. The CDR3 coding sequence is TGTGCCAGTAGTGCCTTTACAGATACGCAGTATTTT. Encoded protein: CASSAFTDTQYF.

The chain couples TRBV5-1 to TRBJ1-5; 8 nucleotides match TRBD1. The J segment lost 2 bases and the V segment lost 3 bases, leaving 10 bases of the junction unmatched. Germline V gives CDR1 SGHRS, CDR2 YFSETQ. This CDR3 contains 17 residues. CDR3 bases: TGCGCCAGCAGCTCAAGACAGGGGACTCGGGGCAATCAGCCCCAGCATTTT. It specifies CASSSRQGTRGNQPQHF. Complete variable domain (other parts from reference TRBV5-1 and TRBJ1-5): KAGVTQTPRYLIKTRGQQVTLSCSPISGHRSVSWYQQTPGQGLQFLFEYFSETQRNKGNFPGRFSGRQFSNSRSEMNVSTLELGDSALYLCASSSRQGTRGNQPQHFGDGTRLSIL.

This chain's CDR3 is CASSGFRDYGINEQFF. Here the CDR3 DNA reads TGTGCCAGTAGTGGATTCCGGGACTACGGGATCAATGAGCAGTTCTTC. The chain has TRBV19 and TRBJ2-1; 7 positions agree with TRBD2. This CDR3 has 16 residues. The ends lost 5 bases at V and 6 bases at J; junction bases unmatched: 13. The germline CDR1 and CDR2 sequences are LNHDA and SQIVND (reference sequence).

As for this clone: This CDR3 is also generated by other DNA sequences in the sample. The chain employs TRBV7-2 and TRBJ2-7, with TRBD2 matching 7 bases. With V trimmed by 0 bases and J by 0 bases, 2 bases remained unmatched. The germline V gene encodes CDR1 SGHTA and CDR2 FQGNSA. This CDR3 has 15 residues. The CDR3 bases are TGTGCCAGCAGCTTAGCGGGAGGGCCCTCCTACGAGCAGTACTTC. Translated, it gives CASSLAGGPSYEQYF.

The chain is built from TRBV5-1 and TRBJ2-7, with a possible D match to TRBD2 (5 bases). The CDR3 extends over 13 amino acids. The germline V gene has CDR1 SGHRS and CDR2 YFSETQ. The ends were cut back, 4 bases at V and 1 base at J, with 9 bases in the middle. The chain's CDR3 is CASSIPGSYEQYF. The CDR3 coding sequence is TGCGCCAGCAGCATCCCGGGGTCCTACGAGCAGTACTTC.

With regard to this clone: A far larger clone is off by one base, so a read error is likely. The CDR3 region is CASSYGENTEAFF. For the CDR3, the DNA is TGTGCCAGCAGTTACGGGGAGAACACTGAAGCTTTCTTT. The chain combines TRBV6-6 with TRBJ1-1; D uncertain. The V end was cut by 2 bases, the J end by 1 base, with 5 bases between. From germline, CDR1 is MNHNY and CDR2 SVGAGI (reference sequence). The CDR3 is made up of 13 amino acids.

Turning to this clone: A far larger clone is one base from this, pointing to a likely read error. The rearrangement uses TRBV7-2 and TRBJ1-1; the D is unclear. The length of the CDR3 is 13 residues. Germline loops: CDR1 SGHTA, CDR2 FQGNSA. The V and J ends lost 5 bases and 0 bases respectively, with 7 bases between them. The CDR3 loop is CASSTHMNTEAFF. The DNA of the CDR3 is TGTGCCAGCAGCACGCACATGAACACTGAAGCTTTCTTT.

J is TRBJ2-5 and V is TRBV7-2, with no clear D. V lost 0 bases and J lost 1, with 12 bases in between. The CDR3 has 16 amino acids. Germline lookup yields CDR1 SGHTA and CDR2 FQGNSA. CDR3 region: CASSLAVVAAQETQYF. The CDR3 DNA sequence: TGTGCCAGCAGCTTAGCGGTAGTGGCTGCCCAAGAGACCCAGTACTTC.

The gene calls are TRBV5-4 and TRBJ1-2, with 11 bases fitting TRBD1. The V segment lost 2 bases and the J segment 5 bases; nucleotides outside the gene matches: 5. There are 15 residues in the CDR3. Germline V lookup: CDR1 SGHNT, CDR2 YYREEE (reference sequence). The CDR3 loop reads CASSFPGQGDYGYTF. The CDR3 region has the DNA TGTGCCAGCAGCTTCCCGGGACAGGGGGATTATGGCTACACCTTC.

Notes on this clone: One end of the junction does not line up with germline, which may come from a read error. The chain recombines TRBV7-8 with TRBJ2-5; D might be TRBD1 (6 bases). The J call may be incorrect, as the DNA end agrees better with TRBJ2-7. The germline gives CDR1 SGHVS, CDR2 FQNEAQ. There are 17 residues in the CDR3. The CDR3 DNA follows: TGTGCCAGCAGCCTAGCTATTGGGGGACAACCTATCTACGAGCAGTACTTC. Protein product: CASSLAIGGQPIYEQYF.

V gene TRBV7-2 combines with J gene TRBJ2-7; the match to TRBD1 covers 10 bases. Per germline, CDR1 SGHTA and CDR2 FQGNSA. The junction had 3 bases not matched to a gene; V was cut back by 1 base and J by 3 bases. The CDR3 is made up of 15 amino acids. CDR3 region: CASSLVGTGDYEQYF. CDR3 DNA sequence: TGTGCCAGCAGCTTAGTCGGGACAGGGGACTACGAGCAGTACTTC.